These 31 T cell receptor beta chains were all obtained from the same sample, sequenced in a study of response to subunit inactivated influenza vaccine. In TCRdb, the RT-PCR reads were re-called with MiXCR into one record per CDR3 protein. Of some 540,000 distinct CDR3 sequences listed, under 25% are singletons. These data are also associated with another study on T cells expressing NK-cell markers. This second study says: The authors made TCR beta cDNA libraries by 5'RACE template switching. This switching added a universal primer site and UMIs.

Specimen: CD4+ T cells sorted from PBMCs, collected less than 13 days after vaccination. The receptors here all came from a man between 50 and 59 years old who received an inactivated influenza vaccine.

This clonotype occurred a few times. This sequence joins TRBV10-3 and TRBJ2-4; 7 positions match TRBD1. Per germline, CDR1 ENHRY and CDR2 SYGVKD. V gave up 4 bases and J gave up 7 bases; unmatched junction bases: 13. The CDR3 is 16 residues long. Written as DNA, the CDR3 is TGTGCCATCAGTGGCGGCAGGGGGATCGGTGGGAACATTCAGTACTTC. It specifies CAISGGRGIGGNIQYF.

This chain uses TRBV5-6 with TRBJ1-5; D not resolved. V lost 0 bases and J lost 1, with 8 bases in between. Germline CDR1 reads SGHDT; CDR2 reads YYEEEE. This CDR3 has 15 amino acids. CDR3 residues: CASSLGGWSNQPQHF. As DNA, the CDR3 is TGTGCCAGCAGCTTGGGAGGGTGGAGCAATCAGCCCCAGCATTTT.

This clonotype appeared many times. The DNA for the CDR3 is TGCAGCGGCCGCCATAGTGCAGATACGCAGTATTTT. Its translation: CSGRHSADTQYF. V gene TRBV29-1 combines with J gene TRBJ2-3; D not resolved. Trimming pared 7 bases from V and 4 bases from J, leaving 12 bases between. Germline V lookup: CDR1 SQVTM, CDR2 ANQGSEA. This CDR3 has 12 residues.

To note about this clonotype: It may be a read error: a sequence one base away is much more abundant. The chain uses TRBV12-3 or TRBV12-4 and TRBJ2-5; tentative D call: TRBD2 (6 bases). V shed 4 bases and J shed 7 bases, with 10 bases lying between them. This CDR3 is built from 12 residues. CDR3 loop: CASSYGGGTQYF. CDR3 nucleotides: TGTGCCAGCAGTTACGGGGGAGGGACCCAGTACTTC.

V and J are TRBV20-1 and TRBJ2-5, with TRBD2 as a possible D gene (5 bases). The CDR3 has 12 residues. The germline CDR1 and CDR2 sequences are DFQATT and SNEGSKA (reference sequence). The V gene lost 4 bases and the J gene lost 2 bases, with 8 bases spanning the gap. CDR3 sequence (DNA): TGCAGTGCTAAAGGGAGTCAAGAGACCCAGTACTTC. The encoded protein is CSAKGSQETQYF.

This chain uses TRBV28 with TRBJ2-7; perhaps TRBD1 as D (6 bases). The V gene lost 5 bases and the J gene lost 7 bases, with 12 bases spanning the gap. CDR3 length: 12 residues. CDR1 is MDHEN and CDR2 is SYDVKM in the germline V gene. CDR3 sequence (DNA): TGTGCCAGCAGTCACAGGGTGCGGGAGCAGTACTTC. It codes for CASSHRVREQYF. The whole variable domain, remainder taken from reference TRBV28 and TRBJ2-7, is DVKVTQSSRYLVKRTGEKVFLECVQDMDHENMFWYRQDPGLGLRLIYFSYDVKMKEKGDIPEGYSVSREKKERFSLILESASTNQTSMYLCASSHRVREQYFGPGTRLTVT.

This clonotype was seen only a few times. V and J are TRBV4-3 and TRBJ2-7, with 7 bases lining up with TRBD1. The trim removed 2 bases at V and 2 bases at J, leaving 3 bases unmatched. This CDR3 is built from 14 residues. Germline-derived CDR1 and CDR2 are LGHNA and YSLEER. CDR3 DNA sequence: TGCGCCAGCAGCCAAAGGACAGGACCCTACGAGCAGTACTTC. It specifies CASSQRTGPYEQYF.

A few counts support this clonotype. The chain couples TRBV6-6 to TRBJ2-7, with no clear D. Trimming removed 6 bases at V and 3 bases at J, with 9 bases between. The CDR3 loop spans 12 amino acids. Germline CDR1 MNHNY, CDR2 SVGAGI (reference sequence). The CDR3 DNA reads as TGTGCCAGCAGGTCCCCGAACTACGAGCAGTACTTC. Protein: CASRSPNYEQYF.

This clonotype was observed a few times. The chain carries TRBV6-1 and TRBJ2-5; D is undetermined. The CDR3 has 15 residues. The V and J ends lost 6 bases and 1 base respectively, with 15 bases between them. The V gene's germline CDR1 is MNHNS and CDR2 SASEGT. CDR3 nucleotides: TGTGCCAGCAGCGTTTTCGGGCTATTCCAAGAGACCCAGTACTTC. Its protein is CASSVFGLFQETQYF.

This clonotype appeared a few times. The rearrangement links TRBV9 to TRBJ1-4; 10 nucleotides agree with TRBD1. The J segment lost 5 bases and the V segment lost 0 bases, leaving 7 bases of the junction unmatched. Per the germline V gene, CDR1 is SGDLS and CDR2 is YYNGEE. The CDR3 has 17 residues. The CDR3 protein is CASSVDATGGWNEKLFF. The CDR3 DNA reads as TGTGCCAGCAGCGTAGATGCGACAGGGGGCTGGAATGAAAAACTGTTTTTT.

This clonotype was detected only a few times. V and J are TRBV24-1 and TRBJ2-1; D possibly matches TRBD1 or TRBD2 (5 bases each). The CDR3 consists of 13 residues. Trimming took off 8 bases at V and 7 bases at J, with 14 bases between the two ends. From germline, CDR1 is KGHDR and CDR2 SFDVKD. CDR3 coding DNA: TGTGCCACCAACCGGCAGGGAGTGAATGAGCAGTTCTTC. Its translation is CATNRQGVNEQFF.

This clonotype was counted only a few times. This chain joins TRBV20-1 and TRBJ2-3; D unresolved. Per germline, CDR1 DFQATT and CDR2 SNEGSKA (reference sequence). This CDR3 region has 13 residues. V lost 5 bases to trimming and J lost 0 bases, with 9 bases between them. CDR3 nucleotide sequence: TGCAGTGCTCCAGAATTTAGCACAGATACGCAGTATTTT. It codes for CSAPEFSTDTQYF.

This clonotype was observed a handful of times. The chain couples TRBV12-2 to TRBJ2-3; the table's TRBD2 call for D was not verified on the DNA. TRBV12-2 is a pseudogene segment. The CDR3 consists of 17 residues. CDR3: CASRLAGLAGGLSTQYF. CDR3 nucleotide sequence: TGTGCAAGTCGCTTAGCAGGGCTAGCGGGGGGGCTAAGTACGCAGTATTTT.

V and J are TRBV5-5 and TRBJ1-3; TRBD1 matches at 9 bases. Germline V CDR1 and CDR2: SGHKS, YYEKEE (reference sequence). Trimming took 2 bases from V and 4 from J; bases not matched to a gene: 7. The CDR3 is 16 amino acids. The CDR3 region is CASSFNRGLDGNTIYF. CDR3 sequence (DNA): TGTGCCAGCAGCTTTAACAGGGGGCTGGACGGAAACACCATATATTTT.

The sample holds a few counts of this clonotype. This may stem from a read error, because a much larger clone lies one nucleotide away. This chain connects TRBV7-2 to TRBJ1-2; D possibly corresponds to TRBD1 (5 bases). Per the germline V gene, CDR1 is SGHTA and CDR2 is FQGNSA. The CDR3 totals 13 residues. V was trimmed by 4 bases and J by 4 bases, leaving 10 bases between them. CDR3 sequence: CASSSSGIYGYTF. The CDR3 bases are TGTGCCAGCAGCTCATCAGGGATCTATGGCTACACCTTC.

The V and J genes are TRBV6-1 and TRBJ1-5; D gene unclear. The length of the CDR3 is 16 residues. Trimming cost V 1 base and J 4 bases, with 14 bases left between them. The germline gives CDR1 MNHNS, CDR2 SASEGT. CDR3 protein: CASSEDYRAVNQPQHF. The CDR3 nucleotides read TGTGCCAGCAGTGAAGACTACCGGGCGGTTAATCAGCCCCAGCATTTT.

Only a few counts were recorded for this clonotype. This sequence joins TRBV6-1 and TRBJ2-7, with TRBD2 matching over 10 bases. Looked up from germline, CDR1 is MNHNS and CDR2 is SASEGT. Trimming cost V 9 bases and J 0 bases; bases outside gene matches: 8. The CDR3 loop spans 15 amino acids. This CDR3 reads CASISLAGYSYEQYF. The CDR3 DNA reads TGTGCCAGTATATCACTAGCGGGATACTCCTACGAGCAGTACTTC.

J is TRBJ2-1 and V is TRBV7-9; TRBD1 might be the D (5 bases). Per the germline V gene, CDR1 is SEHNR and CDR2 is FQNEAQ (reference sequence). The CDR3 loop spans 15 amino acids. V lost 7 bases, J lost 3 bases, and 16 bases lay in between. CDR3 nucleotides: TGTGCCAGCACACCTGGGGCCCTAGTCTACAATGAGCAGTTCTTC. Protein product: CASTPGALVYNEQFF. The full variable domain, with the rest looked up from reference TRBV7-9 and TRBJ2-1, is DTGVSQNPRHKITKRGQNVTFRCDPISEHNRLYWYRQTLGQGPEFLTYFQNEAQLEKSRLLSDRFSAERPKGSFSTLEIQRTEQGDSAMYLCASTPGALVYNEQFFGPGTRLTVL.

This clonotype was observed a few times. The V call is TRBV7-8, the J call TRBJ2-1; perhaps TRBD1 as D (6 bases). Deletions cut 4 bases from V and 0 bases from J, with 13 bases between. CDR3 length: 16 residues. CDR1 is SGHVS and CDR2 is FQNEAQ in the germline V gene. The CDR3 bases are TGTGCCAGCAGCTCGCAGGGGATTAGCTCCTACAATGAGCAGTTCTTC. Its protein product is CASSSQGISSYNEQFF.

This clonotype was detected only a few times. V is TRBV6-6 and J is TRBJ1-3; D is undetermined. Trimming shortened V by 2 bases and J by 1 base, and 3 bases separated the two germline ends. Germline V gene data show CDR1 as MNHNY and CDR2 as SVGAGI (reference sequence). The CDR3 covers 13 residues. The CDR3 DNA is TGTGCCAGCAGTTACCCGTCTGGAAACACCATATATTTT. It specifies CASSYPSGNTIYF.

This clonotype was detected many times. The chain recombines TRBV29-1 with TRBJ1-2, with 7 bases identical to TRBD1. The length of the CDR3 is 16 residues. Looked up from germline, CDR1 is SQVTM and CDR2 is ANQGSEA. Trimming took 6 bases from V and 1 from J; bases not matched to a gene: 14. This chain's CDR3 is CSVAKAPGQSNYGYTF. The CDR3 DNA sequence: TGCAGCGTCGCCAAAGCCCCGGGACAGAGTAACTATGGCTACACCTTC.

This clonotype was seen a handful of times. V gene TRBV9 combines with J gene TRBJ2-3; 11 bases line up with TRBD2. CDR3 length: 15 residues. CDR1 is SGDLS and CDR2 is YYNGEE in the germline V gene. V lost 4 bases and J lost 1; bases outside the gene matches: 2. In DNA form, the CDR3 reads TGTGCCAGCAGCATTAGCGGGAGGGGCACAGATACGCAGTATTTT. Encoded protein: CASSISGRGTDTQYF.

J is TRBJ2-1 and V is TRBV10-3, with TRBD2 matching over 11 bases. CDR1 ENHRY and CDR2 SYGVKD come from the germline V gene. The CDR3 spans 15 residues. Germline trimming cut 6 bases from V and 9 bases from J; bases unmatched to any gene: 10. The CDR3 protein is CAISPTSGIRGEQFF. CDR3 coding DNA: TGTGCCATCAGCCCGACTAGCGGGATCCGGGGTGAGCAGTTCTTC.

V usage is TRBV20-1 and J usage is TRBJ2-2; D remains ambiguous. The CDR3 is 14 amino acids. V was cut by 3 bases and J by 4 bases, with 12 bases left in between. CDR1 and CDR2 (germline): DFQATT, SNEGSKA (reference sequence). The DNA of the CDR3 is TGCAGTGCTAGGCCCACACGGACCACCGGGGAGCTGTTTTTT. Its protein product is CSARPTRTTGELFF.

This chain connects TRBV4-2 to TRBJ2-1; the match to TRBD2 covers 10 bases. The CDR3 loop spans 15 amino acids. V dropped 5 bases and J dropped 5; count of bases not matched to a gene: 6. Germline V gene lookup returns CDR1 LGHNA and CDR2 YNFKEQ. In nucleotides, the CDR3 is TGTGCCAGCAGCGTCCGCCTAGCGGGAGACAATGAGCAGTTCTTC. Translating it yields CASSVRLAGDNEQFF.

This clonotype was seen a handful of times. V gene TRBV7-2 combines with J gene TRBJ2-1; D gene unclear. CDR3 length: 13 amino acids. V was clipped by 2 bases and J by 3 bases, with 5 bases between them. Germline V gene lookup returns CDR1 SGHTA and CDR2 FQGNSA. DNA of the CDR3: TGTGCCAGCAGCTTACCGATCTACAATGAGCAGTTCTTC. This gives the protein CASSLPIYNEQFF.

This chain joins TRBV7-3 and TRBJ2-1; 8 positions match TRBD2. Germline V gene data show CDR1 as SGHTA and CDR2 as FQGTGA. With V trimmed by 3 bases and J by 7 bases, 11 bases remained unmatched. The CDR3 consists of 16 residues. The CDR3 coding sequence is TGTGCCAGCAGCTTGACGGGGGGGTTGGGGGGAAATGAGCAGTTCTTC. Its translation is CASSLTGGLGGNEQFF.

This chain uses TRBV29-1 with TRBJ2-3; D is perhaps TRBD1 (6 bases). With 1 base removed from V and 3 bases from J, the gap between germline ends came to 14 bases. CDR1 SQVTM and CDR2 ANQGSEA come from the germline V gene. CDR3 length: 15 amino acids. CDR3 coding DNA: TGCAGCGTTGAAGGGGATGGGGGCGCGACAGATACGCAGTATTTT. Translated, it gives CSVEGDGGATDTQYF.

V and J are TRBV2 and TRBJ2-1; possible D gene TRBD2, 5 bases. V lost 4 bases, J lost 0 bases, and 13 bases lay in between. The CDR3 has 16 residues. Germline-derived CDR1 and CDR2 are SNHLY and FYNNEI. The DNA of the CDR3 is TGTGCCAGCAGTGTATTAGCGCGTAGCTCCTACAATGAGCAGTTCTTC. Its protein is CASSVLARSSYNEQFF.

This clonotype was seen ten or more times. Written as DNA, the CDR3 is TGTGCCAGCAGTAGCCCCGGAGATGGCTATGGCTACACCTTC. Translated: CASSSPGDGYGYTF. The gene calls are TRBV6-1 and TRBJ1-2, with no clear D. The CDR3 contains 14 residues. The germline V and J ends were trimmed by 5 bases and 4 bases, with 14 bases remaining between them. From germline, CDR1 is MNHNS and CDR2 SASEGT.

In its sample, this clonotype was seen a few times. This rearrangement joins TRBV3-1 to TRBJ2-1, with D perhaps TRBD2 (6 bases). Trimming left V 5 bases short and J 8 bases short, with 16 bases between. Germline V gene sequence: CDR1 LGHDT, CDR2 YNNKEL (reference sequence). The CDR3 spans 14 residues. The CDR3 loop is CASSFAVAVDEQFF. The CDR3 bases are TGTGCCAGCAGCTTTGCCGTAGCGGTCGATGAGCAGTTCTTC.